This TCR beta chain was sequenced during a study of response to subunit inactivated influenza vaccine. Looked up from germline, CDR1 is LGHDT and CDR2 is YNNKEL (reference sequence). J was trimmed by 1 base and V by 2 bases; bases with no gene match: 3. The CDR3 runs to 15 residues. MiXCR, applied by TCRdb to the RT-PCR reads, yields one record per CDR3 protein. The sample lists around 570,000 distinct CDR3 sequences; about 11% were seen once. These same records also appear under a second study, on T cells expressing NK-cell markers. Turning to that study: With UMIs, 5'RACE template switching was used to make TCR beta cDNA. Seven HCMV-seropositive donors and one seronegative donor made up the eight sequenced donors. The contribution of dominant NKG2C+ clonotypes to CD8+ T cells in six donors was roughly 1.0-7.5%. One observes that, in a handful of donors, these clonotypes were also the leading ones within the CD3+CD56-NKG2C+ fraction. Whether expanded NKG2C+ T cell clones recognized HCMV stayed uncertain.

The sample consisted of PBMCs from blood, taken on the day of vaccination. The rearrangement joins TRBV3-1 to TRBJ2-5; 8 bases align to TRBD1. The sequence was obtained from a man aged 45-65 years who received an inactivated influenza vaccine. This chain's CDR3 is CASSQQDRVQETQYF. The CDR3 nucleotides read TGTGCCAGCAGCCAACAGGACAGGGTCCAAGAGACCCAGTACTTC.